This is a list of T cell receptor beta chains from one sample in a study of blood T cell repertoires in COVID-19. The table came from immunoSEQ multiplex PCR; TCRdb's copy has only in-frame clones and leaves some out. Altogether over 250,000 clones are present, around 90% being singletons, with the ten largest covering roughly 1.1%. The source material was PBMCs or T cells enriched from blood (not recorded which). The receptors here all came from a woman under 40 who had recovered from COVID-19. Each CDR3 is given with its conserved first and last residue. The D gene is left open where the match is weak. The size field is filled for only some rows; it gives once, few, many or a size class.

TRBV27,.,TRBJ1-1,TRBD1,CASIAGTGGLGALRTEAFF,TGTGCCAGCATTGCCGGGACAGGGGGCCTAGGGGCCTTGAGGACTGAAGCTTTCTTT
TRBV11-2,.,TRBJ1-2,.,CASSLVTGARTYGYTF,TGTGCCAGCAGCTTAGTTACTGGGGCCAGAACGTATGGCTACACCTTC
TRBV5-1,.,TRBJ2-1,TRBD2,CASSFSGSRENEQFF,TGCGCCAGCAGCTTTAGCGGGAGTCGTGAGAATGAGCAGTTCTTC
TRBV19,.,TRBJ2-1,TRBD2,CASGTSGYNEQFF,TGTGCCAGCGGGACTAGCGGGTACAATGAGCAGTTCTTC
TRBV6-5,.,TRBJ1-1,TRBD1,CASSWRGQMNTEAFF,TGTGCCAGCAGTTGGAGGGGACAGATGAACACTGAAGCTTTCTTT
TRBV19,once,TRBJ1-5,.,CASSIGEGKPQHF,TGTGCCAGTAGTATAGGGGAGGGGAAGCCCCAGCATTTT
TRBV4-1,.,TRBJ1-1,.,CASSLWGGEAFF,TGCGCCAGCAGCCTGTGGGGAGGGGAAGCTTTCTTT
TRBV14,.,TRBJ1-1,TRBD1,CASSPWTGMNTEAFF,TGTGCCAGCAGCCCTTGGACAGGGATGAACACTGAAGCTTTCTTT
TRBV18,.,TRBJ1-1,TRBD1,CASSPGQVARNTEAFF,TGTGCCAGCTCACCCGGACAGGTGGCGAGGAACACTGAAGCTTTCTTT
TRBV7-9,.,TRBJ1-2,.,CASSAGWDYGYTF,TGTGCCAGCAGCGCAGGGTGGGACTATGGCTACACCTTC
TRBV6-2/TRBV6-3,.,TRBJ1-1,.,CASSYSIGEAFF,TGTGCCAGCAGTTACTCGATCGGTGAAGCTTTCTTT
TRBV6-2/TRBV6-3,.,TRBJ1-5,TRBD1,CASSSGDSLVGPQHF,TGTGCCAGTAGTTCAGGGGACAGCCTGGTGGGGCCCCAGCATTTT
TRBV27,few,TRBJ2-2,.,CASSVNLGLVTGELFF,TGTGCCAGCAGCGTAAACCTGGGACTCGTAACCGGGGAGCTGTTTTTT
TRBV7-2,.,TRBJ1-1,.,CASSSRSPTAEAFF,TGTGCCAGCAGCTCTAGATCTCCGACAGCTGAAGCTTTCTTT
TRBV28,.,TRBJ2-1,TRBD2,CASLAWGGERDNEQFF,TGTGCCAGCTTAGCTTGGGGAGGGGAAAGAGACAATGAGCAGTTCTTC
TRBV11-2,.,TRBJ2-3,TRBD1,CASTTPPGDRAHGKDTQYF,TGTGCCAGCACCACCCCCCCGGGGGACAGGGCCCACGGGAAAGATACGCAGTATTTT
TRBV11-2,.,TRBJ2-3,.,CASSLDSLGGHTQYF,TGTGCCAGCAGCTTAGATTCCCTGGGCGGGCATACGCAGTATTTT
TRBV29-1,.,TRBJ2-1,.,CSVELASYNEQFF,TGCAGCGTTGAGTTAGCCTCCTACAATGAGCAGTTCTTC
TRBV21-1,once,TRBJ2-5,.,CAKPNRRVRYQETQYF,TGTGCCAAACCTAACCGGAGGGTGAGGTACCAAGAGACCCAGTACTTC
TRBV16,.,TRBJ1-1,.,CASSPSTLRTEAFF,TGTGCCAGCAGCCCGTCCACCTTGAGGACTGAAGCTTTCTTT
TRBV19,.,TRBJ1-1,.,CASSNGDSNTEAFF,TGTGCCAGTAGTAATGGAGATTCTAACACTGAAGCTTTCTTT
TRBV5-1,once,TRBJ2-2,TRBD2,CASSLAGTSGTGELFF,TGCGCCAGCAGCTTAGCCGGGACTAGCGGTACCGGGGAGCTGTTTTTT
TRBV30,.,TRBJ2-3,TRBD2,CASSGSRTDTQYF,TGTGCCTCAAGCGGGAGTCGCACAGATACGCAGTATTTT